This TCR beta chain was observed in a study of blood T cell repertoires in COVID-19. There are 15 residues in the CDR3. Unmatched junction bases numbered 8, after V lost 1 base and J lost 7 bases. The germline V gene has CDR1 LGHNA and CDR2 YSLEER. Measured with immunoSEQ multiplex PCR; TCRdb has only the in-frame clones, and not every one. The sample holds around 130,000 clones, around nine tenths seen once. Sequenced input: peripheral blood. The chain carries TRBV4-3 and TRBJ1-2, with 8 bases identical to TRBD1. The sequence came from a man aged 50-60 years with active or convalescent COVID-19. The CDR3, as DNA: TGCGCCAGCAGCCAAGCGGGGACAGGTCTTGGTGGCTACACCTTC. This codes for CASSQAGTGLGGYTF.